This TCR beta chain appears in the sequencing data of a study of T cell responses to AZD1222 COVID-19 vaccine. Concerning this clone itself: One end of the junction does not line up with germline, which may come from a read error.

CDR1 is MNHEY and CDR2 is SVGEGT in the germline V gene. The CDR3 covers 14 residues. Profiling relied on immunoSEQ multiplex PCR, and the TCRdb table lists in-frame clones only, not all of them. The repertoire has 150,000 or so clones, around nine tenths of them found once; the top ten carry 1.5% to 2%. The material sequenced was peripheral blood, taken on day 0 of AZD1222 vaccination. This chain links TRBV6-2 or TRBV6-3 with TRBJ2-5; the D is unclear. This TCR was recovered from an adult in good health. As DNA, the CDR3 is TGTGCCAGCAGTTACCGCGAAACCCAAGAGGCCCAGTACTTC. Encoded protein: CASSYRETQEAQYF.